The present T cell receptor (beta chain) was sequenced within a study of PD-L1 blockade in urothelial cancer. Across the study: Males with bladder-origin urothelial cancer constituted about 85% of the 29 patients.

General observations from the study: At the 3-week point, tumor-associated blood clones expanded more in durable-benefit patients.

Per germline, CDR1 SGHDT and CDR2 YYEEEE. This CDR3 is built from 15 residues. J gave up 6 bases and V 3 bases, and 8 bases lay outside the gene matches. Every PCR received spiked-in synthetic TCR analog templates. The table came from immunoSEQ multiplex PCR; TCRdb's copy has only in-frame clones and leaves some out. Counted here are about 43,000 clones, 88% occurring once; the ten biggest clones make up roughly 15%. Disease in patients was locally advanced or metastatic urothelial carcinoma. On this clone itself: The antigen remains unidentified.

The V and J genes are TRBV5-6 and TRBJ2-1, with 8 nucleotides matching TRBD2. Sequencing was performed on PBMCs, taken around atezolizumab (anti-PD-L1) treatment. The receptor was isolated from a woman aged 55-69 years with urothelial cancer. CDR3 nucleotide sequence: TGTGCCAGCAGCTCTGTAGCGGGATTCTCCAATGAGCAGTTCTTC. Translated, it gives CASSSVAGFSNEQFF.